This is a list of T cell receptor beta chains from one sample in a study of blood T cell dynamics during melanoma immunotherapy. Clones were sequenced by immunoSEQ multiplex PCR, and TCRdb holds only the in-frame ones, with some missing. The sample includes 5,500 to 8,500 clones, approximately 88% of them seen just once. The sample was blood, taken from a patient treated with checkpoint blockade. These receptors all come from a human donor with melanoma. Some clones in this sample may be carry-over from other donors' samples. The CDR3 runs from the conserved cysteine through the conserved F or W.

CDR3 protein: CASSEVRQGEAEQYF
V gene: TRBV6-1
J gene: TRBJ2-7

CDR3 protein: CATSRGGARVTEAFF
V gene: TRBV15
J gene: TRBJ1-1

CDR3 protein: CASSYSDGETQYF
V gene: TRBV6-5
J gene: TRBJ2-5

CDR3 protein: CASSLGDEYEQYF
V gene: TRBV11-2
J gene: TRBJ2-7

CDR3 protein: CASSGSNYGYTF
V gene: TRBV10-2
J gene: TRBJ1-2

CDR3 protein: CASSPGRGTDTQYF
V gene: TRBV11-3
J gene: TRBJ2-3

CDR3 protein: CASSLVGDYGYTF
V gene: TRBV5-1
J gene: TRBJ1-2

CDR3 protein: CASSFYSGSYEQYF
V gene: TRBV5-1
J gene: TRBJ2-7

CDR3 protein: CASSDRGLKNEQFF
V gene: TRBV10-2
J gene: TRBJ2-1

CDR3 protein: CASSLGGLAGGTYEQYF
V gene: TRBV5-1
J gene: TRBJ2-7

CDR3 protein: CASSESGNGEQFF
V gene: TRBV10-1
J gene: TRBJ2-1

CDR3 protein: CAWSRSGGNQPQHF
V gene: TRBV30
J gene: TRBJ1-5

CDR3 protein: CASSELRDFTDTQYF
V gene: TRBV6-1
J gene: TRBJ2-3

CDR3 protein: CASRGGLEGEQYF
V gene: TRBV2
J gene: TRBJ2-7

CDR3 protein: CASSHPRILADPPSYEQFF
V gene: TRBV7-9
J gene: TRBJ2-1

CDR3 protein: CASSFPERGAPNEQFF
V gene: TRBV27
J gene: TRBJ2-1

CDR3 protein: CASSWDGNSGNTIYF
V gene: TRBV2
J gene: TRBJ1-3

CDR3 protein: CASSLLQGLANEQFF
V gene: TRBV5-4
J gene: TRBJ2-1

CDR3 protein: CASSSTSGRHNEQFF
V gene: TRBV5-1
J gene: TRBJ2-1

CDR3 protein: CASRALQGIGETQYF
V gene: TRBV6-1
J gene: TRBJ2-5

CDR3 protein: CASSRDRYEQYF
V gene: TRBV7-2
J gene: TRBJ2-7

CDR3 protein: CASSPRTSGINEQFF
V gene: TRBV7-2
J gene: TRBJ2-1

CDR3 protein: CASSPPLGGTGELFF
V gene: TRBV5-5
J gene: TRBJ2-2

CDR3 protein: CASSLANGNQETQYF
V gene: TRBV7-9
J gene: TRBJ2-5

CDR3 protein: CASSLQTGRETQYF
V gene: TRBV19
J gene: TRBJ2-5

CDR3 protein: CASSRPPPKERQPYEQYF
V gene: TRBV11-3
J gene: TRBJ2-7

CDR3 protein: CAGKDWRRSDTIYF
V gene: TRBV30
J gene: TRBJ1-3

CDR3 protein: CASSLAGTGYGLFF
V gene: TRBV7-3
J gene: TRBJ1-4

CDR3 protein: CASSPGGQGRETQYF
V gene: TRBV7-9
J gene: TRBJ2-5

CDR3 protein: CASSQNGAPNTGELFF
V gene: TRBV7-2
J gene: TRBJ2-2

CDR3 protein: CASSPLKLTGTDPDTQYF
V gene: TRBV4-2
J gene: TRBJ2-3

CDR3 protein: CASSLGVGYNEQFF
V gene: TRBV11-2
J gene: TRBJ2-1

CDR3 protein: CASSQPSPAAYQNIQYF
V gene: TRBV4-1
J gene: TRBJ2-4

CDR3 protein: CAIRARDRGVPDTQYF
V gene: TRBV10-3
J gene: TRBJ2-3

CDR3 protein: CASSLWTNSGNTIYF
V gene: TRBV5-6
J gene: TRBJ1-3

CDR3 protein: CASSTGYNSPLHF
V gene: TRBV5-6
J gene: TRBJ1-6

CDR3 protein: CASSRRTGTVDSPLHF
V gene: TRBV11-3
J gene: TRBJ1-6

CDR3 protein: CAWSLGGTEAFF
V gene: TRBV30
J gene: TRBJ1-1

CDR3 protein: CASSIRSVAGDRGSVKLFF
V gene: TRBV19
J gene: TRBJ1-4

CDR3 protein: CASSLVASVAEQYF
V gene: TRBV7-2
J gene: TRBJ2-7

CDR3 protein: CASSRLHQGTDTQYF
V gene: TRBV11-2
J gene: TRBJ2-3

CDR3 protein: CASSPLYGSNTDTQYF
V gene: TRBV18
J gene: TRBJ2-3

CDR3 protein: CASSVRNEKLFF
V gene: TRBV6-1
J gene: TRBJ1-4

CDR3 protein: CASSQSGAFGATEAFF
V gene: TRBV4-1
J gene: TRBJ1-1

CDR3 protein: CASSLRTYVLSTLHF
V gene: TRBV11-2
J gene: TRBJ1-6

CDR3 protein: CASSLLTVEAFF
V gene: TRBV11-2
J gene: TRBJ1-1

CDR3 protein: CASSISLAGSHNEQFF
V gene: TRBV27
J gene: TRBJ2-1

CDR3 protein: CASSDRFSAFF
V gene: TRBV6-1
J gene: TRBJ1-1

CDR3 protein: CASSEGLGEQYF
V gene: TRBV10-2
J gene: TRBJ2-7

CDR3 protein: CASRLTAQETQYF
V gene: TRBV6-1
J gene: TRBJ2-5

CDR3 protein: CAWDSSGQAYEQYF
V gene: TRBV30
J gene: TRBJ2-7